This TCR beta chain was documented in a study of T cell changes during pregnancy in multiple sclerosis. Assay: immunoSEQ multiplex PCR; the TCRdb copy retains only in-frame clones and omits some. Of about 130,000 clones listed, less than 97% are singletons. This clone was counted only a few times. The CDR3 extends over 14 amino acids. V was clipped by 9 bases and J by 0 bases, with 14 bases between them. Germline V gene lookup returns CDR1 KGHSH and CDR2 LQKENI. The chain carries TRBV18 and TRBJ1-1; tentatively, D is TRBD1 (5 bases). This clonotype was obtained from a female donor with multiple sclerosis, enrolled in a pregnancy study. Sequenced material: peripheral blood, taken after pregnancy. The CDR3 DNA reads TGTGCCAGTAGACAGAGAACCATGAACACTGAAGCTTTCTTT. Residues: CASRQRTMNTEAFF.